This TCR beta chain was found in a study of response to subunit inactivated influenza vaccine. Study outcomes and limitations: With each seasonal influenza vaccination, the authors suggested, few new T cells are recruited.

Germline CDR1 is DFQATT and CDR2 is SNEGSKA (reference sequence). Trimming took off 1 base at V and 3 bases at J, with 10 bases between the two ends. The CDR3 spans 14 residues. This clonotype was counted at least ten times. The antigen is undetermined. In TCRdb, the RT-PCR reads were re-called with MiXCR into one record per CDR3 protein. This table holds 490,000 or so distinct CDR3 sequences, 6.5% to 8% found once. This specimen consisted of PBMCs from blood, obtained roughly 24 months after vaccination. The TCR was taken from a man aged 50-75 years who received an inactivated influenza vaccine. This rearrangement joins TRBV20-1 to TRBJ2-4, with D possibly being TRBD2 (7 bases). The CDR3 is CSARAGEGKNIQYF. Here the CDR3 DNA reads TGCAGTGCTAGAGCAGGGGAGGGCAAAAACATTCAGTACTTC.